These 7 T cell receptor beta chains were all obtained from the same sample, sequenced in a study of PD-1 blockade in mismatch repair-deficient tumors. Produced via immunoSEQ multiplex PCR; TCRdb's table is partial and in-frame only. The profile covers over 60,000 clones, with more than 70% appearing a single time and approximately 15% taken by the ten largest. The sequences come from peripheral blood, collected 52 weeks after starting pembrolizumab. These TCRs come from an adult with mismatch repair-deficient cancer.

J is TRBJ2-5 and V is TRBV11-2; TRBD2 matches at 10 bases. J was trimmed by 5 bases and V by 5 bases; bases with no gene match: 14. This CDR3 has 17 amino acids. CDR1 is SGHAT, CDR2 FQNNGV, per germline. CDR3 coding DNA: TGTGCCAGCAGCCCTCCGGGACAACAAGCGGGAGGGGAGACCCAGTACTTC. Its protein product is CASSPPGQQAGGETQYF.

This clone came up once. V is TRBV9 and J is TRBJ1-4; D is perhaps TRBD1 (6 bases). Deletions cut 2 bases from V and 3 bases from J, with 14 bases between. Germline V gene data show CDR1 as SGDLS and CDR2 as YYNGEE. This CDR3 is built from 16 residues. Here the CDR3 reads CASSVSLGGSNEKLFF. For the CDR3, the DNA is TGTGCCAGCAGCGTCAGCCTCGGGGGCTCTAATGAAAAACTGTTTTTT.

The chain recombines TRBV2 with TRBJ2-7, with D possibly TRBD2 on 5 matching bases. V gave up 8 bases and J gave up 3 bases, with 11 bases separating them. The germline CDR1 and CDR2 sequences are SNHLY and FYNNEI. This CDR3 contains 12 residues. In DNA form, the CDR3 reads TGTGCCAGCTCTCGGAGGTTCTACGAGCAGTACTTC. Its translation is CASSRRFYEQYF.

V and J are TRBV27 and TRBJ2-5; 7 nucleotides match TRBD1. The CDR3 covers 16 residues. The ends lost 5 bases at V and 1 base at J; junction bases unmatched: 10. The germline gives CDR1 MNHEY, CDR2 SMNVEV (reference sequence). This CDR3 is CASSHLGPGGQETQYF. DNA of the CDR3: TGTGCCAGCAGTCATTTGGGACCAGGGGGCCAAGAGACCCAGTACTTC.

The CDR3 protein is CASSSGGGRETQYF. CDR3 nucleotides: TGTGCCAGCAGTTCAGGGGGGGGAAGAGAGACCCAGTACTTC. This chain connects TRBV6-5 to TRBJ2-5; D tentatively reads TRBD1 or TRBD2 (7 bases each). The CDR3 length is 14 residues. CDR1 is MNHEY and CDR2 is SVGAGI in the germline V gene. V was clipped by 4 bases and J by 4 bases, with 13 bases between them.

This clone came up once. This chain's CDR3 is CASLPGLAGAISDTQYF. CDR3 DNA sequence: TGTGCCAGCCTGCCGGGACTAGCGGGAGCGATATCAGATACGCAGTATTTT. The rearrangement uses TRBV28 and TRBJ2-3; 14 bases map to TRBD2. This CDR3 region has 17 residues. Per the germline V gene, CDR1 is MDHEN and CDR2 is SYDVKM. Germline trimming cut 8 bases from V and 4 bases from J; bases unmatched to any gene: 11.

The rearrangement links TRBV7-8 to TRBJ2-3; D tentatively reads TRBD1 or TRBD2 (6 bases each). This CDR3 has 16 amino acids. Trimming pared 3 bases from V and 2 bases from J, leaving 15 bases between. Per the germline V gene, CDR1 is SGHVS and CDR2 is FQNEAQ. The CDR3 DNA is TGTGCCAGCAGCTTCTCTTTGCGGGACAACACAGATACGCAGTATTTT. It encodes CASSFSLRDNTDTQYF.